This TCR beta chain originates from a study of CD8 T cells in Susac syndrome. Overall study findings and caveats: As acknowledged by the study, its TCR sequencing and HLA analysis included a relatively small number of individuals.

Comments on this clonotype: The antigen is undetermined.

From blood CD8+ and CD4+ T cells, the TCR beta chain was sequenced. cDNA came from around 0.54 to 1 ug RNA primed by random hexamers. By means of immunoSEQ multiplex PCR, TCR beta CDR3 spanning 54 Vbeta and 13 Jbeta underwent amplification. Via MiXCR, TCRdb re-called the immunoSEQ multiplex PCR reads, giving one row per CDR3 protein. The table lists around 70,000 distinct CDR3 sequences, roughly 94% of them singletons. The V and J ends lost 1 base and 5 bases respectively, with 10 bases between them. The CDR3 is 14 amino acids. The chain joins TRBV12-3 or TRBV12-4 to TRBJ2-3, with a possible D match to TRBD2 (5 bases). Sequencing was carried out using CD8+ T cells from PBMCs. This TCR was recovered from a human donor with multiple sclerosis. CDR3 region: CASSLERGEDTQYF. Here the CDR3 DNA reads TGTGCCAGCAGTTTAGAACGGGGAGAAGATACGCAGTATTTT.